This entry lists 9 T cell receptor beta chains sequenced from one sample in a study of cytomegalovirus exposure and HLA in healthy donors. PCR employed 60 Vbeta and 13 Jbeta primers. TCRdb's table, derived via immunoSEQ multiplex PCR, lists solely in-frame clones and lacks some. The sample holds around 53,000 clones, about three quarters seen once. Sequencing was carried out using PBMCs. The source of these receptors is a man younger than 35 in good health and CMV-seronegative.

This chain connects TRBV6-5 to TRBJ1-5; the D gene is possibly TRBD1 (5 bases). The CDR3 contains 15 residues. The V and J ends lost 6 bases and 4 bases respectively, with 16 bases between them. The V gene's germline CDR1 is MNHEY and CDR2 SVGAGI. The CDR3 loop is CASSQGSGGNQPQHF. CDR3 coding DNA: TGTGCCAGCAGCCAAGGGAGTGGGGGGAATCAGCCCCAGCATTTT.

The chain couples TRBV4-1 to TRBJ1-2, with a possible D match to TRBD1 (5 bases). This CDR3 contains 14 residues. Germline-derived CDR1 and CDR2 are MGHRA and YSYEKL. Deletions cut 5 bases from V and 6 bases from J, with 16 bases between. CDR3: CASSEIGRDDGYTF. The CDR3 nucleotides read TGCGCCAGCAGCGAGATTGGCAGGGATGATGGCTACACCTTC.

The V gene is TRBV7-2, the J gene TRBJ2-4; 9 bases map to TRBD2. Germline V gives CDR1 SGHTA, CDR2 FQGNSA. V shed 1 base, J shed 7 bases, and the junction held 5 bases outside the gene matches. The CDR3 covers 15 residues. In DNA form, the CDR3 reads TGTGCCAGCAGCTTAGACCCTGCGGGAGGGAACATTCAGTACTTC. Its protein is CASSLDPAGGNIQYF.

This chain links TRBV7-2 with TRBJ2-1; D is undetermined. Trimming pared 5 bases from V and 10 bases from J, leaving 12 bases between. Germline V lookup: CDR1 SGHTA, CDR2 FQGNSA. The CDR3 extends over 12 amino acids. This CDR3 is CASSPALGEQFF. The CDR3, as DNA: TGTGCCAGCAGCCCAGCATTGGGCGAGCAGTTCTTC.

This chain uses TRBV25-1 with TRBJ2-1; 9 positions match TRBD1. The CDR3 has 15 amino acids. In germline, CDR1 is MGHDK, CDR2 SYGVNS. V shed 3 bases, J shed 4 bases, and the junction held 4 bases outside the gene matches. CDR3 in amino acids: CASSDFDRGYNEQFF. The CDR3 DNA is TGTGCCAGCAGTGACTTCGACAGGGGGTACAATGAGCAGTTCTTC.

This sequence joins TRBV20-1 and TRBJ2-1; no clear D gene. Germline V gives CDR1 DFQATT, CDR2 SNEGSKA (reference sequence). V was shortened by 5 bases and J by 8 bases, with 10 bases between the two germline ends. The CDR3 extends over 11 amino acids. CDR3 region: CSAWVADEQFF. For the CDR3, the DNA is TGCAGTGCTTGGGTGGCGGATGAGCAGTTCTTC.

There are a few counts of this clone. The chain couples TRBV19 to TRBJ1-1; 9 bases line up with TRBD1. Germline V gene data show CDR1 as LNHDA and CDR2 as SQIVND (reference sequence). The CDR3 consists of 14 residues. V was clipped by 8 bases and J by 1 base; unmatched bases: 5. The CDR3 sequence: CASYRQGGNTEAFF. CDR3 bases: TGTGCCAGTTATCGACAGGGGGGGAACACTGAAGCTTTCTTT.

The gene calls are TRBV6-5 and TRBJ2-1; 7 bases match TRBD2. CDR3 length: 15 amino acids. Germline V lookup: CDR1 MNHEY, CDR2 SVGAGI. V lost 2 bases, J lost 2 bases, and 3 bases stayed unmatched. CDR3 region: CASSYAGATYNEQFF. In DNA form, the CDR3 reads TGTGCCAGCAGTTACGCGGGAGCGACCTACAATGAGCAGTTCTTC.

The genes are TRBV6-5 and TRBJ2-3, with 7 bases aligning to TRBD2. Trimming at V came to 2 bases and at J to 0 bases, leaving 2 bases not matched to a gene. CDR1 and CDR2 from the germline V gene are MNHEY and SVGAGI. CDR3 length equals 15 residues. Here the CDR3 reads CASSYERDSTDTQYF. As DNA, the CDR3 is TGTGCCAGCAGTTACGAGCGGGATAGCACAGATACGCAGTATTTT.